The subject of this entry is one TCR beta chain. The sample has other DNA sequences that encode this CDR3 too. The authors' processing: It was from reference gene primer amplification that nucleated cell counts were estimated. Using immunoSEQ multiplex PCR, the repertoire was profiled, and TCRdb retains in-frame clones only, with some absent. V and J calls plus clone size are reproduced from that table; the DNA served to infer D and trimming. The sample shows over 200,000 clones, 70% to 90% of them seen only once. This specimen belongs to a study of blood T cell repertoires in COVID-19. Across the whole study: COVID-19 samples from acute and convalescent phases originated in the United States, Italy and Spain.

V lost 3 bases, J lost 2 bases, and 7 bases lay in between. The CDR3 length is 13 residues. The sequence derives from a man aged 30 to 39 who had recovered from COVID-19. The sample was peripheral blood. This chain uses TRBV12-3 or TRBV12-4 with TRBJ1-2, with no clear D. The CDR3 reads CASSLGRNYGYTF. CDR3 DNA sequence: TGTGCCAGCAGTTTGGGCAGAAACTATGGCTACACCTTC.